Listed below are T cell receptor beta chains from one sample, sequenced in a study of cytomegalovirus exposure and HLA in healthy donors. Only in-frame clones appear in the TCRdb table, and some are missing; sequencing was by immunoSEQ multiplex PCR. The sample lists approximately 120,000 clones; 60% to 85% were seen once. The sample consisted of PBMCs. These receptor sequences come from a man aged 30 to 45 in good health and CMV-seronegative. Each CDR3 is given with its conserved first and last residue. The D gene is left open where the match is weak. Not every row has a clone size; where given, it reads once, few, many or a size class.

cdr3_nt: TGTGCCAGCAGCCAAGATAGAGGGGGACAATTAGGGGCTTTCTTT
cdr3_aa: CASSQDRGGQLGAFF
clone_size: -
v_call: TRBV4-2
j_call: TRBJ1-1
d_call: -

cdr3_nt: TGTGCCAGCAGTTTAAGCGGGGGGGGGATTAATGGTGAGCAGTTCTTC
cdr3_aa: CASSLSGGGINGEQFF
clone_size: -
v_call: TRBV28
j_call: TRBJ2-1
d_call: TRBD2

cdr3_nt: TGCGCCAGCAGCTTGGCCGGGGGGTTGGATGAGCAGTTCTTC
cdr3_aa: CASSLAGGLDEQFF
clone_size: -
v_call: TRBV5-1
j_call: TRBJ2-1
d_call: TRBD2

cdr3_nt: TGCGCCAGCAGCCAAGACGGAGCCAATCAGCCCCAGCATTTT
cdr3_aa: CASSQDGANQPQHF
clone_size: few
v_call: TRBV4-3
j_call: TRBJ1-5
d_call: -

cdr3_nt: TGTGCCAGCAGCAGTCCGGGGGACTATGGCTACACCTTC
cdr3_aa: CASSSPGDYGYTF
clone_size: -
v_call: TRBV7-8
j_call: TRBJ1-2
d_call: -

cdr3_nt: TGCGCCAGCAGCCAAGACAGACTTAATCAGCCCCAGCATTTT
cdr3_aa: CASSQDRLNQPQHF
clone_size: -
v_call: TRBV4-3
j_call: TRBJ1-5
d_call: -

cdr3_nt: TGTGCCAGCAGTATTCAGGGTGATCGACAGCCCCAGCATTTT
cdr3_aa: CASSIQGDRQPQHF
clone_size: -
v_call: TRBV6-5
j_call: TRBJ1-5
d_call: -

cdr3_nt: TGTGCCAGCAGTGAAGTACGGGTTTCGTCCTATAATTCACCCCTCCACTTT
cdr3_aa: CASSEVRVSSYNSPLHF
clone_size: -
v_call: TRBV2
j_call: TRBJ1-6
d_call: -

cdr3_nt: TGTGCCAGCAGTTACCCAGAAGAGACCCAGTACTTC
cdr3_aa: CASSYPEETQYF
clone_size: once
v_call: TRBV6-5
j_call: TRBJ2-5
d_call: -

cdr3_nt: TGCGCCAGCAGCCAAGATAGGGGACAGCGGTCTTTGTTTTTT
cdr3_aa: CASSQDRGQRSLFF
clone_size: -
v_call: TRBV4-3
j_call: TRBJ1-4
d_call: TRBD1

cdr3_nt: TGTGCCAGCAGCGTCGGGGAGTCACCCCTCCACTTT
cdr3_aa: CASSVGESPLHF
clone_size: -
v_call: TRBV9
j_call: TRBJ1-6
d_call: -

cdr3_nt: TGCAGCGTTGTATGGGGACAGACGAACACCGGGGAGCTGTTTTTT
cdr3_aa: CSVVWGQTNTGELFF
clone_size: once
v_call: TRBV29-1
j_call: TRBJ2-2
d_call: TRBD1

cdr3_nt: TGTGCCAGCTCATCCACAGAGATTACAGGCGGGAGCACTGAAGCTTTCTTT
cdr3_aa: CASSSTEITGGSTEAFF
clone_size: -
v_call: TRBV18
j_call: TRBJ1-1
d_call: -

cdr3_nt: TGCGCCAGCAGCTCTCTAGCGGGAGGCGGGAACACAGATACGCAGTATTTT
cdr3_aa: CASSSLAGGGNTDTQYF
clone_size: few
v_call: TRBV5-1
j_call: TRBJ2-3
d_call: TRBD2

cdr3_nt: TGTGCCATCCGGGACAGCGACATCCTCGGGGAGCTGTTTTTT
cdr3_aa: CAIRDSDILGELFF
clone_size: -
v_call: TRBV10-3
j_call: TRBJ2-2
d_call: TRBD1

cdr3_nt: TGTGCCAGTCAGGGACAGGGGTTTGCGGGCTACACCTTC
cdr3_aa: CASQGQGFAGYTF
clone_size: few
v_call: TRBV5-6
j_call: TRBJ1-2
d_call: TRBD1

cdr3_nt: TGTGCCAGCAGTACTTCTAGCAATCAGCCCCAGCATTTT
cdr3_aa: CASSTSSNQPQHF
clone_size: -
v_call: TRBV6-5
j_call: TRBJ1-5
d_call: -

cdr3_nt: TGTGCCACGACAGACAGGGCAGGGGCTGAAGCTTTCTTT
cdr3_aa: CATTDRAGAEAFF
clone_size: -
v_call: TRBV10-3
j_call: TRBJ1-1
d_call: TRBD1

cdr3_nt: TGTGCCAGCAGTTACGCCGCGGGAGGGCCTGCCGGGGAGCTGTTTTTT
cdr3_aa: CASSYAAGGPAGELFF
clone_size: -
v_call: TRBV6-5
j_call: TRBJ2-2
d_call: TRBD2

cdr3_nt: TGTGCCAGCAGTTACGGAACCTCAGGGTTCGATACGCAGTATTTT
cdr3_aa: CASSYGTSGFDTQYF
clone_size: -
v_call: TRBV6-5
j_call: TRBJ2-3
d_call: -

cdr3_nt: TGTGCCAGCAGCGTAGACGAGCGGTGGGGAGAGACCCAGTACTTC
cdr3_aa: CASSVDERWGETQYF
clone_size: -
v_call: TRBV9
j_call: TRBJ2-5
d_call: -

cdr3_nt: TGCGCCAGCTCCACTACAGGGCCATCAAACACTGAAGCTTTCTTT
cdr3_aa: CASSTTGPSNTEAFF
clone_size: -
v_call: TRBV5-1
j_call: TRBJ1-1
d_call: -

cdr3_nt: TGCGCCAGCAGCCAAGCAGAAGACAGGGGGAGGGACGAGCAGTACTTC
cdr3_aa: CASSQAEDRGRDEQYF
clone_size: once
v_call: TRBV4-3
j_call: TRBJ2-7
d_call: TRBD1

cdr3_nt: TGTGCCAGCAGCTTTCCGCAGGGTTATGGCACCGGGGAGCTGTTTTTT
cdr3_aa: CASSFPQGYGTGELFF
clone_size: few
v_call: TRBV7-8
j_call: TRBJ2-2
d_call: -

cdr3_nt: TGTGCCAGCAGTTATCTAGCGGGAGTCTCCTACGAGCAGTACTTC
cdr3_aa: CASSYLAGVSYEQYF
clone_size: -
v_call: TRBV6-6
j_call: TRBJ2-7
d_call: TRBD2

cdr3_nt: TGTGCCAGCAGTGAAGCGGGACAGGGTTTCTATTCACCCCTCCACTTT
cdr3_aa: CASSEAGQGFYSPLHF
clone_size: -
v_call: TRBV6-1
j_call: TRBJ1-6
d_call: TRBD1

cdr3_nt: TGTGCCAGCAGCCCCATGGCAGAGACCCAGTACTTC
cdr3_aa: CASSPMAETQYF
clone_size: -
v_call: TRBV5-8
j_call: TRBJ2-5
d_call: -

cdr3_nt: TGTGCCAGCAGCTTAGGACTAGCGGGAGGATACACAGATACGCAGTATTTT
cdr3_aa: CASSLGLAGGYTDTQYF
clone_size: -
v_call: TRBV7-8
j_call: TRBJ2-3
d_call: TRBD2